These 3 T cell receptor beta chains were sequenced from one sample in a study of blood T cell repertoires in COVID-19 (TCRdb year 2020). The library was generated by the immunoSEQ multiplex PCR assay. TCRdb re-hosts the immuneACCESS table, in-frame sequences only. Its copies lack some clones; in the studies checked, an unresolved V gene accounts for under half of them, and the cause for the rest is not known. In all, the sample holds around 150,000 clones, and around 83% of those were seen once. The biggest ten clones account for roughly 8.3% of the sample. Sequencing was performed on peripheral blood. These receptors all stem from a woman aged 60-75 years with COVID-19, enrolled during active disease.

The chain uses TRBV6-6 and TRBJ2-7; D unclear. V was pared by 5 bases and J by 5 bases, with 10 bases between. From germline, CDR1 is MNHNY and CDR2 SVGAGI (reference sequence). This CDR3 region has 12 residues. CDR3 region: CASSLPGNEQYF. DNA of the CDR3: TGTGCCAGCAGTCTCCCAGGAAACGAGCAGTACTTC.

The chain employs TRBV5-1 and TRBJ2-1; D is unresolved. The ends were cut back, 2 bases at V and 4 bases at J, with 13 bases in the middle. Germline V gene sequence: CDR1 SGHRS, CDR2 YFSETQ. There are 15 residues in the CDR3. The CDR3 loop is CASSFGESDYNEQFF. The CDR3 DNA follows: TGCGCCAGCAGCTTTGGAGAGAGTGATTACAATGAGCAGTTCTTC.

This clone is medium-sized by share. The V gene is TRBV27, the J gene TRBJ1-5, with 10 bases identical to TRBD1. CDR3 length: 18 residues. The germline gives CDR1 MNHEY, CDR2 SMNVEV (reference sequence). The junction had 11 bases not matched to a gene; V was cut back by 5 bases and J by 1 base. For the CDR3, the DNA is TGTGCCAGCAGTCCTAAGACAGGGGGCGCCCGGAGCAATCAGCCCCAGCATTTT. Residues: CASSPKTGGARSNQPQHF.